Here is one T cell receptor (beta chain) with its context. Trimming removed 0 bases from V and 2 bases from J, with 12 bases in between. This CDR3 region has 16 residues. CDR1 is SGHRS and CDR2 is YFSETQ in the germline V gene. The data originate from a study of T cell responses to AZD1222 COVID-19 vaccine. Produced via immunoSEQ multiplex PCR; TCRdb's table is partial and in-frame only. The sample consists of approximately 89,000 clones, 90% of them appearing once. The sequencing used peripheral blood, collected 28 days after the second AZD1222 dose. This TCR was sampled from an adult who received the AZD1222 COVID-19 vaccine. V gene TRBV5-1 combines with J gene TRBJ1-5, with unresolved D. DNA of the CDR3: TGCGCCAGCAGCTTGGACGGGAGTGGAGGCAATCAGCCCCAGCATTTT. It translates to CASSLDGSGGNQPQHF. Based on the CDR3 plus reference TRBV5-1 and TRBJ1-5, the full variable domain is KAGVTQTPRYLIKTRGQQVTLSCSPISGHRSVSWYQQTPGQGLQFLFEYFSETQRNKGNFPGRFSGRQFSNSRSEMNVSTLELGDSALYLCASSLDGSGGNQPQHFGDGTRLSIL.